These 22 T cell receptor beta chains were all obtained from the same sample, sequenced in a study of shared clonotypes between healthy human individuals. The protocol was immunoSEQ multiplex PCR, while the TCRdb copy is restricted to in-frame clones and leaves out a portion. The repertoire has fewer than 650,000 clones, around three quarters of them found once; the top ten carry about 12%. Sequencing used PBMCs. The receptors come from a woman aged 40 to 50 in good health. Some clones in this sample may be carry-over from other donors' samples.

V gene TRBV2 combines with J gene TRBJ2-7; 16 bases fit TRBD2. CDR3 length: 17 amino acids. J was trimmed by 3 bases and V by 6 bases; bases with no gene match: 8. The germline CDR1 and CDR2 sequences are SNHLY and FYNNEI. This CDR3 is CASRAGLAGGGNYEQYF. The CDR3 nucleotides are TGTGCCAGCAGAGCGGGACTAGCGGGAGGGGGTAACTACGAGCAGTACTTC.

The gene calls are TRBV9 and TRBJ2-5; D might be TRBD2 (7 bases). The J call may be in error: the DNA end matches TRBJ2-7 better. Germline-derived CDR1 and CDR2 are SGDLS and YYNGEE. CDR3 length: 15 residues. The CDR3 loop is CASSVGGLQGGEQYF. CDR3 in DNA: TGTGCCAGCAGCGTCGGGGGGCTGCAGGGCGGCGAGCAGTACTTC.

Points on this clone: This likely comes from a read error, as the CDR3 has no conserved phenylalanine or tryptophan at its end. The V gene is TRBV5-4, the J gene TRBJ2-7; D is uncertain. The CDR3 runs 14 residues. Per germline, CDR1 SGHNT and CDR2 YYREEE (reference sequence). The V end was cut by 1 base, the J end by 6 bases, with 14 bases between. The DNA of the CDR3 is TGTGCCAGCAGCTTGTGGCAATGGAAGGGCGAGCAGTACCTC. Its protein is CASSLWQWKGEQYL.

There are a few counts of this clone. This chain joins TRBV4-3 and TRBJ2-7; TRBD2 agrees at 8 bases. Germline V CDR1 and CDR2: LGHNA, YSLEER. CDR3 length equals 17 residues. Unmatched junction bases numbered 8, after V lost 0 bases and J lost 1 base. CDR3 bases: TGCGCCAGCAGCCAAGATGGACCCCAGCGGGGGTCCTACGAGCAGTACTTC. It yields the protein CASSQDGPQRGSYEQYF.

The chain employs TRBV5-1 and TRBJ2-5; 12 positions agree with TRBD2. V lost 4 bases and J lost 1; bases outside the gene matches: 8. This CDR3 region has 17 residues. The germline gives CDR1 SGHRS, CDR2 YFSETQ. CDR3 nucleotides: TGCGCCAGCAGCCCGGGACTAGCGGGCAACTCCCAAGAGACCCAGTACTTC. It codes for CASSPGLAGNSQETQYF.

The rearrangement links TRBV10-3 to TRBJ1-3; D call uncertain. This CDR3 is 15 amino acids long. Germline assignment: CDR1 ENHRY and CDR2 SYGVKD. Between the trimmed V and J ends, which lost 0 bases and 0 bases, there was a span of 6 bases. CDR3 in DNA: TGTGCCATCAGTGAGTCAGGCAGCTCTGGAAACACCATATATTTT. Its protein is CAISESGSSGNTIYF.

The CDR3 is CASSLGLVKDTQYF. The CDR3 region has the DNA TGTGCCAGCAGCTTAGGGCTAGTCAAGGATACGCAGTATTTT. V usage is TRBV7-3 and J usage is TRBJ2-3; no definite D call. V was pared by 2 bases and J by 6 bases, with 12 bases between. Germline CDR1 reads SGHTA; CDR2 reads FQGTGA. The CDR3 runs 14 residues.

A few counts support this clone. This CDR3 is also generated by other DNA sequences in the sample. The chain is built from TRBV28 and TRBJ2-1; 8 bases are a match to TRBD2. The CDR3 loop spans 13 amino acids. Germline CDR1 is MDHEN and CDR2 is SYDVKM. V trimming: 2 bases; J trimming: 6 bases; junction bases outside the gene matches: 0. CDR3 loop: CASSLGTSNEQFF. CDR3 coding DNA: TGTGCCAGCAGTTTAGGGACTAGCAATGAGCAGTTCTTC.

V and J are TRBV7-2 and TRBJ1-5; D not resolved. The CDR3 is 14 residues long. Per the germline V gene, CDR1 is SGHTA and CDR2 is FQGNSA. Trimming took 3 bases from V and 0 from J, leaving 6 bases between them. DNA of the CDR3: TGTGCCAGCAGCTTCCTAAATAGCAATCAGCCCCAGCATTTT. Its translation: CASSFLNSNQPQHF.

The V gene is TRBV7-8, the J gene TRBJ2-1, with D perhaps given as TRBD1 or TRBD2 (5 bases each). This CDR3 has 15 amino acids. Trimming took off 6 bases at V and 0 bases at J, with 12 bases between the two ends. Per the germline V gene, CDR1 is SGHVS and CDR2 is FQNEAQ. The CDR3, as DNA: TGTGCCAGCAGATGGGACCGCCGCTCCTACAATGAGCAGTTCTTC. Encoded protein: CASRWDRRSYNEQFF.

The rearrangement joins TRBV5-6 to TRBJ2-5; D remains ambiguous. The CDR3 totals 13 residues. V was cut by 0 bases and J by 2 bases, with 5 bases left in between. Germline V gene lookup returns CDR1 SGHDT and CDR2 YYEEEE. CDR3 in amino acids: CASSLGRQETQYF. The CDR3 DNA reads as TGTGCCAGCAGCTTGGGCCGGCAAGAGACCCAGTACTTC.

This chain connects TRBV10-2 to TRBJ2-6; the match to TRBD1 covers 7 bases. The CDR3 has 15 amino acids. After removal of 6 bases from V and 4 bases from J, the junction contained 6 bases not matched to a gene. CDR1 WSHSY and CDR2 SAAADI come from the germline V gene. CDR3 loop: CASRPTGAGANVLTF. Written as DNA, the CDR3 is TGCGCCAGCAGGCCTACAGGGGCCGGGGCCAACGTCCTGACTTTC.

The chain recombines TRBV7-6 with TRBJ2-7; D perhaps matches TRBD2 (5 bases). Germline V gene sequence: CDR1 SGHVS, CDR2 FNYEAQ. Trimming removed 5 bases from V and 6 bases from J, with 11 bases in between. This CDR3 contains 12 residues. CDR3 bases: TGTGCCAGCAGCGCTCGGGGTTCCGAGCAGTACTTC. Its translation: CASSARGSEQYF.

The V and J genes are TRBV6-1 and TRBJ1-4; D perhaps matches TRBD1 (6 bases). V was trimmed by 4 bases and J by 0 bases, leaving 6 bases between them. CDR3 size: 14 residues. Germline-derived CDR1 and CDR2 are MNHNS and SASEGT. The CDR3 spells CASSGTATNEKLFF. CDR3 in DNA: TGTGCCAGCAGTGGGACAGCAACTAATGAAAAACTGTTTTTT.

The chain is built from TRBV4-3 and TRBJ2-2, with 9 bases identical to TRBD1. The germline V gene has CDR1 LGHNA and CDR2 YSLEER. V was pared by 9 bases and J by 2 bases, with 13 bases of the junction left unmatched. The CDR3 runs 17 residues. The CDR3 coding sequence is TGCGCCAGTTCGACCGGGACAGGGAACGTTAACACCGGGGAGCTGTTTTTT. It encodes CASSTGTGNVNTGELFF.

V gene TRBV30 combines with J gene TRBJ2-2; 9 bases agree with TRBD2. Germline lookup yields CDR1 GTSNPN and CDR2 SVGIG (reference sequence). CDR3 length equals 15 residues. V lost 3 bases, J lost 7 bases, and 9 bases stayed unmatched. Here the CDR3 reads CAWRSGRNSNGELFF. CDR3 DNA: TGTGCCTGGAGGAGCGGGAGGAACTCGAACGGGGAGCTGTTTTTT. Using reference TRBV30 and TRBJ2-2 for the parts outside the CDR3, the full variable domain is SQTIHQWPATLVQPVGSPLSLECTVEGTSNPNLYWYRQAAGRGLQLLFYSVGIGQISSEVPQNLSASRPQDRQFILSSKKLLLSDSGFYLCAWRSGRNSNGELFFGEGSRLTVL.

This sequence joins TRBV21-1 and TRBJ2-5; the D segment call TRBD2 is taken from the table without a DNA check. The J call may be mistaken, given a closer DNA end match to TRBJ2-7. TRBV21-1 is shown as a pseudogene. CDR3 size: 14 residues. This CDR3 reads CASSKGSGSYEQYF. The CDR3 DNA is TGTGCCAGCAGCAAAGGAAGCGGGAGCTACGAGCAGTACTTC.

The CDR3 spells CASSLGREHTEAFF. In DNA form, the CDR3 reads TGTGCCAGCTCACTTGGCAGGGAGCACACTGAAGCTTTCTTT. The rearrangement links TRBV18 to TRBJ1-1; D possibly corresponds to TRBD1 (5 bases). From germline, CDR1 is KGHSH and CDR2 LQKENI. The CDR3 length is 14 residues. Trimming left V 4 bases short and J 3 bases short, with 12 bases between.

A remark on this clone: Only one base separates this from a far larger clonotype, so it likely reflects a read error. The same CDR3 arises from other DNA sequences in this sample as well. The rearrangement links TRBV11-1 to TRBJ2-7, with TRBD1 as a possible D gene (5 bases). This CDR3 is 14 amino acids long. CDR1 is SGHAT, CDR2 FQDESV, per germline (reference sequence). V was shortened by 1 base and J by 5 bases, with 12 bases between the two germline ends. The CDR3 is CASSLGQGVNEQYF. In DNA, the CDR3 is TGTGCCAGCAGCTTAGGGCAGGGCGTCAACGAGCAGTACTTC.

This chain joins TRBV5-4 and TRBJ2-2; TRBD1 might be the D (5 bases). V was trimmed by 4 bases and J by 0 bases, leaving 10 bases between them. In germline, CDR1 is SGHNT, CDR2 YYREEE (reference sequence). The CDR3 is made up of 15 amino acids. The CDR3 region has the DNA TGTGCCAGCAGCCCCAGGGCAGCGAACACCGGGGAGCTGTTTTTT. Translation: CASSPRAANTGELFF. Filled out from reference TRBV5-4 and TRBJ2-2, the complete variable domain reads ETGVTQSPTHLIKTRGQQVTLRCSSQSGHNTVSWYQQALGQGPQFIFQYYREEENGRGNFPPRFSGLQFPNYSSELNVNALELDDSALYLCASSPRAANTGELFFGEGSRLTVL.

This chain connects TRBV5-1 to TRBJ2-2; 9 bases are a match to TRBD1. The trim removed 0 bases at V and 8 bases at J, leaving 2 bases unmatched. The CDR3 covers 14 residues. Germline loops: CDR1 SGHRS, CDR2 YFSETQ. Here the CDR3 reads CASSLEGQGGELFF. For the CDR3, the DNA is TGCGCCAGCAGCTTGGAGGGACAGGGAGGGGAGCTGTTTTTT.

This clone was counted between two and nine times. This chain uses TRBV18 with TRBJ1-1; D unclear. The CDR3 consists of 14 residues. Germline V gene data show CDR1 as KGHSH and CDR2 as LQKENI. V was clipped by 4 bases and J by 6 bases, with 15 bases between them. The CDR3 DNA reads TGTGCCAGCTCACGAGGCATTACGGTCGCTGAAGCTTTCTTT. Translation: CASSRGITVAEAFF.